This T cell receptor beta chain appears in the sequencing data of a study of CD8 T cells in ankylosing spondylitis. TCRdb processed the 5' RACE reads anew with MiXCR; each CDR3 protein has one entry. The top ten hold about 10% of the sample, which has more than 300,000 distinct CDR3 sequences, more than 9% seen once. Germline CDR1 and CDR2: DFQATT and SNEGSKA (reference sequence). J gave up 0 bases and V 1 base, and 4 bases lay outside the gene matches. The CDR3 contains 15 residues. This clonotype has a count of ten or more. Input material: blood, either unsorted or a sorted T cell fraction (not recorded which). This receptor was obtained from a female donor with ankylosing spondylitis or in good health (not recorded which). The chain joins TRBV20-1 to TRBJ2-3, with 7 bases fitting TRBD2. The CDR3 nucleotides read TGCAGTGCTAGAGGGGGGACTACCAGCACAGATACGCAGTATTTT. Translated, it gives CSARGGTTSTDTQYF.